The clone carrying this T cell receptor (beta chain) appeared a few times. The antigen is undetermined. This sample is part of a study of T-cell reconstitution after alpha-beta-depleted transplantation in children. The study's findings and limits: Newly produced T cells mostly accounted for T-cell counts and diversity one year post-transplant. TCRbeta diversity was high at day 60 in some patients (a result of surviving recipient T cells and thymic progenitors).

This CDR3 is built from 12 residues. Germline CDR1 MDHEN, CDR2 SYDVKM. Trimming cost V 5 bases and J 3 bases, with 5 bases left between them. Using unique molecular identifiers, the investigators prepared the TCRbeta library. TCRdb re-analysed the PCR reads in MiXCR, keeping a single row per CDR3 protein. The repertoire includes under 100,000 distinct CDR3 sequences, 15% to 17% of them detected once, and roughly a fifth sits in the top ten. The specimen was PBMCs, mostly from graft donor cells, collected 180 days after TCRalphabeta/CD19-depleted stem cell transplant. The rearrangement joins TRBV28 to TRBJ1-5; D remains unclear. The receptor comes from a male patient under 10 years old who had a stem cell transplant for acute lymphoblastic leukemia, so the T cells may come from the graft donor. CDR3: CASSPNNQPQHF. CDR3 DNA: TGTGCCAGCAGTCCTAACAATCAGCCCCAGCATTTT.